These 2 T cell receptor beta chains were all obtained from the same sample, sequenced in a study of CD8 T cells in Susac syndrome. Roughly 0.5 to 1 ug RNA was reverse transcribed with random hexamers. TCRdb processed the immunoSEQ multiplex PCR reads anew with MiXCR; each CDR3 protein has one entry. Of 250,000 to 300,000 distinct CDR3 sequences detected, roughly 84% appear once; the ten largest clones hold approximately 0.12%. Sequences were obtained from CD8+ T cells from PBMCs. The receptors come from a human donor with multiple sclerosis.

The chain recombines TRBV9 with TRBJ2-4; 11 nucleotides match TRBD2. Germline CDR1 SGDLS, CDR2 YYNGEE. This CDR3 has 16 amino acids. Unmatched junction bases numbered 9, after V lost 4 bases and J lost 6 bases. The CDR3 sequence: CASSPSGTSGANIQYF. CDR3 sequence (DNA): TGTGCCAGCAGCCCCTCCGGGACTAGCGGTGCAAACATTCAGTACTTC.

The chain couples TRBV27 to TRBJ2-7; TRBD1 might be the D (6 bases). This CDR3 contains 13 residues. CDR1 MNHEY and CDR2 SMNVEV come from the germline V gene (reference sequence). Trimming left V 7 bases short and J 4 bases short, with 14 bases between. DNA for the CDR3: TGTGCCAGCAAGGCAGGGGCCAGGTACGAGCAGTACTTC. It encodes CASKAGARYEQYF.